Listed here are 22 T cell receptor beta chains from one sample, sequenced in a study of T cell responses to AZD1222 COVID-19 vaccine. The assay was immunoSEQ multiplex PCR, and TCRdb's table has in-frame clones only and misses some. Found here are 150,000 to 180,000 clones, over 80% of them singletons; the top ten hold just over 9%. Sequencing used peripheral blood, obtained 28 days after the second AZD1222 dose. These receptors all stem from an adult who received the AZD1222 COVID-19 vaccine.

This clone was recorded once. The genes are TRBV11-2 and TRBJ2-7; 7 nucleotides align to TRBD2. With V trimmed by 1 base and J by 7 bases, 10 bases remained unmatched. The CDR3 has 15 residues. In germline, CDR1 is SGHAT, CDR2 FQNNGV. The CDR3 is CASSLVQGGQGEQYF. CDR3 coding DNA: TGTGCCAGCAGCTTAGTCCAGGGAGGGCAAGGGGAGCAGTACTTC.

The chain employs TRBV5-1 and TRBJ2-5, with D maybe TRBD2 (6 bases). The V gene's germline CDR1 is SGHRS and CDR2 YFSETQ. V dropped 0 bases and J dropped 0 bases, with 9 bases sitting between them. The CDR3 has 15 residues. CDR3 in DNA: TGCGCCAGCAGCTTGGGCCGGGAGCACCAAGAGACCCAGTACTTC. Its protein product is CASSLGREHQETQYF. The variable domain in full, completed from reference TRBV5-1 and TRBJ2-5, reads KAGVTQTPRYLIKTRGQQVTLSCSPISGHRSVSWYQQTPGQGLQFLFEYFSETQRNKGNFPGRFSGRQFSNSRSEMNVSTLELGDSALYLCASSLGREHQETQYFGPGTRLLVL.

J is TRBJ1-3 and V is TRBV12-3 or TRBV12-4; D uncertain. Trimming removed 8 bases from V and 5 bases from J, with 10 bases in between. The CDR3 runs 12 residues. CDR3 sequence reads: CASDETRNTIYF. The CDR3, as DNA: TGTGCCAGCGACGAGACCCGAAACACCATATATTTT.

This chain uses TRBV2 with TRBJ2-7; possibly TRBD1 for D (5 bases). This CDR3 region has 13 residues. V was shortened by 4 bases and J by 5 bases, with 12 bases between the two germline ends. Germline CDR1 is SNHLY and CDR2 is FYNNEI. The CDR3 sequence is CASSARVINEQYF. Here the CDR3 DNA reads TGTGCCAGCAGTGCCAGGGTAATAAACGAGCAGTACTTC.

V is TRBV3-1 (or the pseudogene TRBV3-2) and J is TRBJ1-4; D call uncertain. The CDR3 contains 14 residues. The germline CDR1 and CDR2 sequences are LGHDT and YNNKEL (reference sequence). V was pared by 1 base and J by 8 bases, with 11 bases between. CDR3 amino acids: CASSQVAGREKLFF. The CDR3 DNA follows: TGTGCCAGCAGCCAAGTGGCGGGTAGGGAAAAACTGTTTTTT.

V and J are TRBV25-1 and TRBJ1-4; 9 nucleotides line up with TRBD1. V shed 0 bases and J 7 bases; nucleotides not matched to a gene: 6. The CDR3 sequence is 16 residues long. Per germline, CDR1 MGHDK and CDR2 SYGVNS. The CDR3 spells CASSEYGGTGSEKLFF. The CDR3 region has the DNA TGTGCCAGCAGTGAATATGGTGGGACAGGGAGTGAAAAACTGTTTTTT.

The chain has TRBV28 and TRBJ2-3, with 9 bases lining up with TRBD2. Per germline, CDR1 MDHEN and CDR2 SYDVKM. This CDR3 is built from 13 residues. V lost 7 bases and J lost 5; bases outside the gene matches: 4. As DNA, the CDR3 is TGTGCCAGCAAAGCGGGGGGAGTAGATACGCAGTATTTT. Residues: CASKAGGVDTQYF.

The CDR3, as DNA: TGTGCCAGCAGTAACTACACCCCACTGCCCGAAAGCAGGGGCTACACCTTC. Its protein is CASSNYTPLPESRGYTF. This chain connects TRBV6-2 or TRBV6-3 to TRBJ1-2; no clear D. There are 17 residues in the CDR3. V was trimmed by 5 bases and J by 8 bases, leaving 27 bases between them. Germline lookup yields CDR1 MNHEY and CDR2 SVGEGT.

This chain uses TRBV7-2 with TRBJ1-1; 7 bases agree with TRBD1. The trim removed 1 base at V and 12 bases at J, leaving 11 bases unmatched. The CDR3 sequence is 14 residues long. CDR1 SGHTA and CDR2 FQGNSA come from the germline V gene. The CDR3 DNA reads TGTGCCAGCAGCTTAGTAGGAGGGGGCAAGGGGACTTTCTTT. Residues: CASSLVGGGKGTFF.

A word on this clone: Other nucleotide sequences in the sample specify the same CDR3. The chain is built from TRBV7-2 and TRBJ2-1; D unclear. Germline CDR1 SGHTA, CDR2 FQGNSA. With 1 base removed from V and 2 bases from J, the gap between germline ends came to 9 bases. This CDR3 is 15 amino acids long. The CDR3 spells CASSLGTFAYNEQFF. CDR3 nucleotides: TGTGCCAGCAGCTTAGGTACTTTCGCCTACAATGAGCAGTTCTTC. The full variable domain, rest sourced from reference TRBV7-2 and TRBJ2-1, is GAGVSQSPSNKVTEKGKDVELRCDPISGHTALYWYRQSLGQGLEFLIYFQGNSAPDKSGLPSDRFSAERTGGSVSTLTIQRTQQEDSAVYLCASSLGTFAYNEQFFGPGTRLTVL.

This rearrangement joins TRBV19 to TRBJ2-7; 11 bases match TRBD2. The CDR3 has 15 amino acids. V was pared by 6 bases and J by 7 bases, with 11 bases of the junction left unmatched. The V gene's germline CDR1 is LNHDA and CDR2 SQIVND (reference sequence). The CDR3 bases are TGTGCCAGTAGACAACTAGCGGGAGACCTGGGGGAGCAGTACTTC. It yields the protein CASRQLAGDLGEQYF.

The rearrangement links TRBV19 to TRBJ2-3; the D is unclear. CDR3 size: 16 residues. Germline CDR1 reads LNHDA; CDR2 reads SQIVND (reference sequence). Trimming removed 6 bases from V and 2 bases from J, with 18 bases in between. The CDR3 spells CASSPGLRRNTDTQYF. DNA for the CDR3: TGTGCCAGTAGCCCCGGCCTCCGAAGAAACACAGATACGCAGTATTTT.

This rearrangement joins TRBV27 to TRBJ2-3, with TRBD1 as a possible D gene (6 bases). Germline V gives CDR1 MNHEY, CDR2 SMNVEV (reference sequence). This CDR3 has 15 residues. V lost 5 bases and J 1 base, leaving 13 bases between the germline ends. CDR3 amino acids: CASSRETGRTDTQYF. The DNA for the CDR3 is TGTGCCAGCAGTCGCGAGACAGGTCGCACAGATACGCAGTATTTT.

The chain couples TRBV4-3 to TRBJ2-5; D is possibly TRBD2 (6 bases). The germline V gene encodes CDR1 LGHNA and CDR2 YSLEER. The CDR3 runs to 14 residues. Between the trimmed V and J ends, which lost 1 base and 5 bases, there was a span of 11 bases. The CDR3 reads CASSQGNGGETQYF. The CDR3, as DNA: TGCGCCAGCAGCCAAGGGAACGGAGGGGAGACCCAGTACTTC.

This clone was seen a few times. The DNA of the CDR3 is TGTGCCAGCAGTTACTCCGGGACAGGGGTCGAAAAACTGTTTTTT. It translates to CASSYSGTGVEKLFF. The chain has TRBV6-5 and TRBJ1-4, with 10 positions matching TRBD1. The ends lost 0 bases at V and 8 bases at J; junction bases unmatched: 3. This CDR3 region has 15 residues. CDR1 is MNHEY, CDR2 SVGAGI, per germline.

The chain combines TRBV6-5 with TRBJ1-5; possible D gene TRBD1, 5 bases. Trimming took off 6 bases at V and 11 bases at J, with 17 bases between the two ends. The CDR3 covers 13 residues. The germline CDR1 and CDR2 sequences are MNHEY and SVGAGI. The CDR3 DNA sequence: TGTGCCAGCAGAGGGCTCGGGGGTCAAACCCAGCATTTT. Residues: CASRGLGGQTQHF.

The chain links TRBV28 to TRBJ1-4, with D possibly being TRBD1 (5 bases). Germline CDR1 and CDR2: MDHEN and SYDVKM. The V end lost 6 bases, the J end lost 7 bases, and 15 bases lay between the germline ends. The CDR3 has 14 residues. CDR3 DNA sequence: TGTGCCAGCAGAAGTCCCCGGGGCGGTGAAAAACTGTTTTTT. Translation gives CASRSPRGGEKLFF.

V gene TRBV3-1 (or the pseudogene TRBV3-2) combines with J gene TRBJ1-3; 7 positions agree with TRBD1. J gave up 7 bases and V 1 base, and 1 base lay outside the gene matches. The CDR3 covers 13 residues. Germline V CDR1 and CDR2: LGHDT, YNNKEL (reference sequence). CDR3 protein: CASSQVTGNTIYF. The CDR3 bases are TGTGCCAGCAGCCAAGTGACAGGGAACACCATATATTTT.

The chain links TRBV9 to TRBJ1-3; D possibly corresponds to TRBD1 (5 bases). The CDR3 has 14 amino acids. The V end was cut by 4 bases, the J end by 2 bases, with 10 bases between. Germline V gives CDR1 SGDLS, CDR2 YYNGEE. CDR3 protein: CASSPPGPGNTIYF. The DNA for the CDR3 is TGTGCCAGCAGCCCCCCAGGGCCTGGAAACACCATATATTTT.

The chain uses TRBV3-1 (or the pseudogene TRBV3-2) and TRBJ2-7; D call uncertain. CDR3 size: 12 residues. Germline V lookup: CDR1 LGHDT, CDR2 YNNKEL (reference sequence). V was cut by 6 bases and J by 5 bases, with 11 bases left in between. This chain's CDR3 is CASRGSLNEQYF. DNA for the CDR3: TGTGCCAGCAGGGGTTCCCTGAACGAGCAGTACTTC.

The CDR3 here is CASSPDRGVVAEQFF. The CDR3 DNA reads TGCGCCAGCAGCCCTGACAGGGGAGTCGTCGCTGAGCAGTTCTTC. V usage is TRBV4-1 and J usage is TRBJ2-1, with TRBD1 identical over 8 bases. Trimming at V came to 4 bases and at J to 9 bases, leaving 11 bases not matched to a gene. This CDR3 has 15 residues. CDR1 is MGHRA, CDR2 YSYEKL, per germline.

The chain carries TRBV12-3 or TRBV12-4 and TRBJ1-5; 7 nucleotides agree with TRBD1. There are 13 residues in the CDR3. V shed 5 bases and J 10 bases; nucleotides not matched to a gene: 8. Here the CDR3 DNA reads TGTGCCAGCAGTGGGACAGAGTTTTCACCCCAGCATTTT. It is translated as CASSGTEFSPQHF.